This entry concerns a single T cell receptor (beta chain). Its antigen is as yet unknown. The conserved final phenylalanine or tryptophan is absent from the CDR3, which likely points to a read error. There are 12 residues in the CDR3. Trimming pared 1 base from V and 11 bases from J, leaving 12 bases between. Germline loops: CDR1 SGHNT, CDR2 YYREEE (reference sequence). The data derive from a study of tumor-infiltrating lymphocytes in primary liver carcinoma. Study details: Lesions, classed as T1-T3 N0M0, spanned about 4.2 to 11 cm across.

The blood RNA (from unsorted whole blood) was obtained, and germline DNA was also extracted. Using a constant-region primer together with ProtoScript II reverse transcriptase, TCR beta cDNA was made from approximately 0.55 ug of total RNA. Libraries for TCR beta were built through three nested multiplex PCR rounds, which together made up a slightly modified ARM-PCR procedure. With TRBV1-TRBV30 forward primers and a C-beta reverse primer, the first two PCR rounds were run for approximately 9 cycles each. TCRdb reanalysed the multiplex PCR reads using MiXCR and keeps one entry per CDR3 protein. The sample yields 300,000 to 400,000 distinct CDR3 sequences, approximately 65% seen once. Whole-study results and caveats: It was in tumors, not blood, that the top-250-clone fraction was significantly higher (p = 0.039). CD4+ and CD8+ repertoires could not be compared in these unsorted bulk samples.

Sequencing input: peripheral blood. The V and J genes are TRBV5-4 and TRBJ1-2; no firm D call. The TCR comes from a man in his forties with primary liver carcinoma and hepatitis B virus infection. The CDR3 DNA sequence: TGTGCCAGCAGCTTGACAGACTACGGTTACACCTTA. Translation gives CASSLTDYGYTL.